A few counts support the clone carrying this T cell receptor beta chain. Its cognate antigen is unknown. The sample is drawn from a study of response to subunit inactivated influenza vaccine. General study results and limits: There was a suggestion from the authors that each seasonal influenza vaccination recruits few new T cells.

The V gene lost 4 bases and the J gene lost 9 bases, with 13 bases spanning the gap. The CDR3 contains 13 residues. Germline V lookup: CDR1 LNHNV, CDR2 YYDKDF (reference sequence). MiXCR was run by TCRdb on the RT-PCR reads, yielding one entry per CDR3 protein. The sample has approximately 500,000 distinct CDR3 sequences, over 10% seen once. The chain links TRBV15 to TRBJ2-4, with TRBD1 as a possible D gene (6 bases). The sample consisted of PBMCs from blood, taken 45 days after vaccination. The clonotype originates from a man aged 50 to 59 who received an inactivated influenza vaccine. The CDR3 bases are TGTGCCACCAGCACTTTCACAGGGACCATTCAGTACTTC. It is translated as CATSTFTGTIQYF.